This entry features one T cell receptor (beta chain) sequence. Profiled with immunoSEQ multiplex PCR; TCRdb holds only in-frame clones, not every one. Here the sample spans some 70,000 clones, roughly 96% being singletons. The CDR3 is 16 residues long. CDR1 and CDR2 (germline): SGHTA, FQGNSA. The V segment lost 5 bases and the J segment 3 bases; nucleotides outside the gene matches: 7. This entry is derived from a study of cytomegalovirus exposure and HLA in healthy donors. This TCR derives from a man younger than 35 in good health and CMV-seronegative. The specimen sequenced was PBMCs. The V and J genes are TRBV7-2 and TRBJ2-3; 11 bases map to TRBD2. Here the CDR3 reads CASSKLAGGLTDTQYF. The CDR3 nucleotides are TGTGCCAGCAGCAAGCTAGCGGGAGGCCTAACAGATACGCAGTATTTT.